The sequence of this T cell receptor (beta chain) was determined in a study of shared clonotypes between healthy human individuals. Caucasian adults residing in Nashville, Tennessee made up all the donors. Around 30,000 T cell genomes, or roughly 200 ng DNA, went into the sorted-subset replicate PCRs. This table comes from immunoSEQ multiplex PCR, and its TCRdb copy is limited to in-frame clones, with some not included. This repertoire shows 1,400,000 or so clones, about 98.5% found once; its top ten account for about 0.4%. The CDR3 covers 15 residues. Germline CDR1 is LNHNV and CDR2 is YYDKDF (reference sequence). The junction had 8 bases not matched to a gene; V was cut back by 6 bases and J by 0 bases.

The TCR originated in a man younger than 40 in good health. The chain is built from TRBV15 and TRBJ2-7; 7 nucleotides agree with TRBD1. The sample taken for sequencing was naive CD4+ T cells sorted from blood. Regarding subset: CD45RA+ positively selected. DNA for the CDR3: TGTGCCACCAGTTTACAGGGGCTGGCCTCCTACGAGCAGTACTTC. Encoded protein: CATSLQGLASYEQYF. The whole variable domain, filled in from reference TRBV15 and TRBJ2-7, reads DAMVIQNPRYQVTQFGKPVTLSCSQTLNHNVMYWYQQKSSQAPKLLFHYYDKDFNNEADTPDNFQSRRPNTSFCFLDIRSPGLGDTAMYLCATSLQGLASYEQYFGPGTRLTVT.